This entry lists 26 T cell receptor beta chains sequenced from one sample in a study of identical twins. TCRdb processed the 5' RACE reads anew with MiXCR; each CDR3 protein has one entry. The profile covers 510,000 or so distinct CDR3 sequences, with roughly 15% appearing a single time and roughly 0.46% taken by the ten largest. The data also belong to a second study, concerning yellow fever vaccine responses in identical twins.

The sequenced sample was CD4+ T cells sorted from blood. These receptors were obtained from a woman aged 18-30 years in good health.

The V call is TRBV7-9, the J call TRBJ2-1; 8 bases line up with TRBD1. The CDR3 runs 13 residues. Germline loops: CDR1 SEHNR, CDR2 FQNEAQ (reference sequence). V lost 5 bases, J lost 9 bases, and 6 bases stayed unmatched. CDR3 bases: TGTGCCAGCAGCCAGACAGGGGATGGTGAGCAGTTCTTC. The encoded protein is CASSQTGDGEQFF.

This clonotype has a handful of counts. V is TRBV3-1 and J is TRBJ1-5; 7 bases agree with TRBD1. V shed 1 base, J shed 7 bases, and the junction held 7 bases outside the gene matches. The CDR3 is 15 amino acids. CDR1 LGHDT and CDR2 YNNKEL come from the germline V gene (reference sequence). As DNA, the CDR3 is TGTGCCAGCAGCCAAGGGACGACAGGGTCCCAGCCCCAGCATTTT. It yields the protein CASSQGTTGSQPQHF.

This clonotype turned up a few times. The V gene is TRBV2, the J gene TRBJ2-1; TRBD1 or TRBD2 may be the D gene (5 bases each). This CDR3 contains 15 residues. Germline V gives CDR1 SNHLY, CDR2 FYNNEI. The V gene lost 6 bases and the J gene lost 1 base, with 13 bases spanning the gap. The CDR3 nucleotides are TGTGCCAGCAGCGGGTGGGACGGGTCCTACAATGAGCAGTTCTTC. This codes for CASSGWDGSYNEQFF.

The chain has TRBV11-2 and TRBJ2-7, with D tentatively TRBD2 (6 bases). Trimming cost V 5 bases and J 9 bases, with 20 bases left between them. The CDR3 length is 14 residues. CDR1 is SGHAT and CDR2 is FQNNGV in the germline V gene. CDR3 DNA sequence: TGTGCCAGCAGCGGGGGGAGCGGGCCCGTGTGGCAGTACGTC. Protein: CASSGGSGPVWQYV.

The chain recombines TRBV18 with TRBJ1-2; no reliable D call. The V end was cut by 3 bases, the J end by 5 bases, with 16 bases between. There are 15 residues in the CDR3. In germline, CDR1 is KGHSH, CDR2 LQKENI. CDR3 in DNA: TGTGCCAGCTCACCGAGGACGGGCCTTGGGTATGGCTACACCTTC. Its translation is CASSPRTGLGYGYTF. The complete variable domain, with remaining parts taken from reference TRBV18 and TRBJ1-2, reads NAGVMQNPRHLVRRRGQEARLRCSPMKGHSHVYWYRQLPEEGLKFMVYLQKENIIDESGMPKERFSAEFPKEGPSILRIQQVVRGDSAAYFCASSPRTGLGYGYTFGSGTRLTVV.

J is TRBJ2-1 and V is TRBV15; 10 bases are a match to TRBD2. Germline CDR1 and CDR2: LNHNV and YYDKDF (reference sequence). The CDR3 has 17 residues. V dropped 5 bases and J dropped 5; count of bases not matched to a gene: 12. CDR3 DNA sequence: TGTGCCACCAGCGGATATGTCCTAGCGGGGGCCAACAATGAGCAGTTCTTC. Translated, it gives CATSGYVLAGANNEQFF. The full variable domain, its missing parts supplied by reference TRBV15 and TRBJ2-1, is DAMVIQNPRYQVTQFGKPVTLSCSQTLNHNVMYWYQQKSSQAPKLLFHYYDKDFNNEADTPDNFQSRRPNTSFCFLDIRSPGLGDTAMYLCATSGYVLAGANNEQFFGPGTRLTVL.

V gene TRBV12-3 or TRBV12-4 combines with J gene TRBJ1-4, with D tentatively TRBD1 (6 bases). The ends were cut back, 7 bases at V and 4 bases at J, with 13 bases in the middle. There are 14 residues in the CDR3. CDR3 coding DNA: TGTGCCAGCAAACCAGGACAGTTTAATGAAAAACTGTTTTTT. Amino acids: CASKPGQFNEKLFF.

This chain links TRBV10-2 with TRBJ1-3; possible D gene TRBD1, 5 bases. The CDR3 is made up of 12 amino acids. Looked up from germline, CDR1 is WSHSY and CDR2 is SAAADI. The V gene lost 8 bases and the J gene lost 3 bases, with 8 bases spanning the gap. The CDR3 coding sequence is TGCGCCAGCGGGGGAAATGGAAACACCATATATTTT. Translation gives CASGGNGNTIYF.

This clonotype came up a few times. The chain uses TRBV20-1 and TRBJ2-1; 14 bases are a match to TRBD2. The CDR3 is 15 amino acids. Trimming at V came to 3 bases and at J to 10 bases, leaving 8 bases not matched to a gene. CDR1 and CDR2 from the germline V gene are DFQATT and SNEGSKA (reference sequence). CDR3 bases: TGCAGTGCTAGCCAGACTAGCGGGAGGGCTGGAGAGCAGTTCTTC. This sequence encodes CSASQTSGRAGEQFF.

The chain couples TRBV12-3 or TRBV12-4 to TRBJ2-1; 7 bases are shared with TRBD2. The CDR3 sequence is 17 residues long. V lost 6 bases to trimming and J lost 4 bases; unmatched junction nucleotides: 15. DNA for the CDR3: TGTGCCAGCAGCCCTAGTGGAGGGCTAGCGGAATACAATGAGCAGTTCTTC. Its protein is CASSPSGGLAEYNEQFF.

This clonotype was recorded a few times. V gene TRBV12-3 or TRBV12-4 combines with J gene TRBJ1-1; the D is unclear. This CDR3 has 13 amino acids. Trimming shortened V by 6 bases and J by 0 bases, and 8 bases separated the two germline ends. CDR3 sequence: CASRGRMNTEAFF. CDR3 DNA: TGTGCCAGCAGAGGGAGGATGAACACTGAAGCTTTCTTT.

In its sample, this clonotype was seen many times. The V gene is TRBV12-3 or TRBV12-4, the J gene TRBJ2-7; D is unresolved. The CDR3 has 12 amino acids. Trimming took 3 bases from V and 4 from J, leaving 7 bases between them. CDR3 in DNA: TGTGCCAGCAGTTTTAGTGGGTACGAGCAGTACTTC. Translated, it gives CASSFSGYEQYF.

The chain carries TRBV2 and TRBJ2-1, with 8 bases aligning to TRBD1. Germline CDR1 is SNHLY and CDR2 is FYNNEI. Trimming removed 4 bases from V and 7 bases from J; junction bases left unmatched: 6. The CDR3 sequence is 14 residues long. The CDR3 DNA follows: TGTGCCAGCAGTGGTCAGGGGGCTTTGAATGAGCAGTTCTTC. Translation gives CASSGQGALNEQFF.

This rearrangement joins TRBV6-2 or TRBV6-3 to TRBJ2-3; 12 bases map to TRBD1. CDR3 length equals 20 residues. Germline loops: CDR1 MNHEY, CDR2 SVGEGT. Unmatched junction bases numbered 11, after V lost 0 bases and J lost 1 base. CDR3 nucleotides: TGTGCCAGCAGTTACTCATTTCCCGGGACAGGGGGCGCTGGCACAGATACGCAGTATTTT. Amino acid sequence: CASSYSFPGTGGAGTDTQYF.

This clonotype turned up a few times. This CDR3 is CASSSTGGRNEQFF. DNA of the CDR3: TGTGCCAGCAGCTCGACAGGGGGCCGGAATGAGCAGTTCTTC. The V and J genes are TRBV7-8 and TRBJ2-1; 10 bases align to TRBD1. V shed 4 bases and J 7 bases; nucleotides not matched to a gene: 4. Germline V gives CDR1 SGHVS, CDR2 FQNEAQ. This CDR3 is built from 14 residues.

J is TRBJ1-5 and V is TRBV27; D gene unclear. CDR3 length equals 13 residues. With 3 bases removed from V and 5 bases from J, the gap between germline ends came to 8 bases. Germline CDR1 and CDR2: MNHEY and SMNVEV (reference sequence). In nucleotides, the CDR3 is TGTGCCAGCAGTTTGAGGTCCTATCAGCCCCAGCATTTT. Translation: CASSLRSYQPQHF.

The CDR3 nucleotides are TGCGCCAGCAGACTTCAGACAGGGCCTAATGAAAAACTGTTTTTT. Amino acids: CASRLQTGPNEKLFF. The rearrangement links TRBV5-1 to TRBJ1-4; 7 bases are shared with TRBD1. V lost 5 bases, J lost 3 bases, and 7 bases stayed unmatched. This CDR3 spans 15 amino acids. The germline CDR1 and CDR2 sequences are SGHRS and YFSETQ.

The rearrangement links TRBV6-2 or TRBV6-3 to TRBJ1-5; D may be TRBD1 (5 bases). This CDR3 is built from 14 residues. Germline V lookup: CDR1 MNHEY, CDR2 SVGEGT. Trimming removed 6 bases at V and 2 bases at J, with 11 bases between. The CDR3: CASRGGGGNQPQHF. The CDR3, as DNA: TGTGCCAGCAGGGGTGGGGGTGGCAATCAGCCCCAGCATTTT.

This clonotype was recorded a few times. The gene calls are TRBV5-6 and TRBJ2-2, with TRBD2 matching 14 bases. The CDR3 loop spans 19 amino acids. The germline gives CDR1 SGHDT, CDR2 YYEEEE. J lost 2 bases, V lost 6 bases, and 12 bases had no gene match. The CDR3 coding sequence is TGTGCCAGCACACGCCTGACTAGCGGGAGGGCCGGTAACACCGGGGAGCTGTTTTTT. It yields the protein CASTRLTSGRAGNTGELFF. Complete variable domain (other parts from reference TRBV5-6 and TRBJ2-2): DAGVTQSPTHLIKTRGQQVTLRCSPKSGHDTVSWYQQALGQGPQFIFQYYEEEERQRGNFPDRFSGHQFPNYSSELNVNALLLGDSALYLCASTRLTSGRAGNTGELFFGEGSRLTVL.

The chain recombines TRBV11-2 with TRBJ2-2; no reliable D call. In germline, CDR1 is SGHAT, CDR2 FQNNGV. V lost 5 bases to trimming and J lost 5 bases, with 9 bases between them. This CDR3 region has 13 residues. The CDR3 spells CASSPARTGELFF. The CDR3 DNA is TGTGCCAGCAGCCCGGCCCGTACCGGGGAGCTGTTTTTT.

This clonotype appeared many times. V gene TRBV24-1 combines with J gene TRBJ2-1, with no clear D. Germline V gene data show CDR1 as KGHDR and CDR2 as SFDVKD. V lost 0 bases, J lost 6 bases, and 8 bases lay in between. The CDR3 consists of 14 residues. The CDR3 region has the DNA TGTGCCACCAGTGATTTGGCAGAGTCCAATGAGCAGTTCTTC. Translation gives CATSDLAESNEQFF.

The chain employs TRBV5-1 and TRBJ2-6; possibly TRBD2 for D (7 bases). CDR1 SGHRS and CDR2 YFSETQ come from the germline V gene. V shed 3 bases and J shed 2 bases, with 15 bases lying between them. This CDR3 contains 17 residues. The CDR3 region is CASSSEGGAAGANVLTF. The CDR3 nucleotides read TGCGCCAGCAGCTCCGAGGGGGGGGCGGCTGGGGCCAACGTCCTGACTTTC.

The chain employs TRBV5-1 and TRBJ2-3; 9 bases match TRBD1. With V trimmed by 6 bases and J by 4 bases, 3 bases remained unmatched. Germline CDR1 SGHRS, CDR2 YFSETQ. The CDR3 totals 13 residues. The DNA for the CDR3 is TGCGCCAGCAACCGGGACAGGGCAGATACGCAGTATTTT. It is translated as CASNRDRADTQYF. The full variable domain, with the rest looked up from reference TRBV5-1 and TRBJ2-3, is KAGVTQTPRYLIKTRGQQVTLSCSPISGHRSVSWYQQTPGQGLQFLFEYFSETQRNKGNFPGRFSGRQFSNSRSEMNVSTLELGDSALYLCASNRDRADTQYFGPGTRLTVL.

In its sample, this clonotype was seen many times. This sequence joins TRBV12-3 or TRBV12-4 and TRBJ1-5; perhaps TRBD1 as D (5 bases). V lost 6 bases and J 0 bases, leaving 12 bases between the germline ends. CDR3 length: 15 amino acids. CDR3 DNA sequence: TGTGCCAGCAGATACCGACAGAATAGCAATCAGCCCCAGCATTTT. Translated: CASRYRQNSNQPQHF.

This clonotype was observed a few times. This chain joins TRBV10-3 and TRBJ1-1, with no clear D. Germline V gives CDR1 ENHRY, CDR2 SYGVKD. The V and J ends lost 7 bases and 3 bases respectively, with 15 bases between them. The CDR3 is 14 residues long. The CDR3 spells CAITADSRYTEAFF. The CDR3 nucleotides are TGTGCCATCACCGCGGACTCGAGGTACACTGAAGCTTTCTTT.

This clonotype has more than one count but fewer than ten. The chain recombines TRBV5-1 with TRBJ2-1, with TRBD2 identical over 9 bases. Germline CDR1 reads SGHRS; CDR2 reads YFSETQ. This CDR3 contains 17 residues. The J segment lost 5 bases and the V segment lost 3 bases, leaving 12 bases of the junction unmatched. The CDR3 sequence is CASSSGLRTSEHNEQFF. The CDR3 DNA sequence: TGCGCCAGCAGCTCGGGCCTAAGGACTAGCGAACACAATGAGCAGTTCTTC.